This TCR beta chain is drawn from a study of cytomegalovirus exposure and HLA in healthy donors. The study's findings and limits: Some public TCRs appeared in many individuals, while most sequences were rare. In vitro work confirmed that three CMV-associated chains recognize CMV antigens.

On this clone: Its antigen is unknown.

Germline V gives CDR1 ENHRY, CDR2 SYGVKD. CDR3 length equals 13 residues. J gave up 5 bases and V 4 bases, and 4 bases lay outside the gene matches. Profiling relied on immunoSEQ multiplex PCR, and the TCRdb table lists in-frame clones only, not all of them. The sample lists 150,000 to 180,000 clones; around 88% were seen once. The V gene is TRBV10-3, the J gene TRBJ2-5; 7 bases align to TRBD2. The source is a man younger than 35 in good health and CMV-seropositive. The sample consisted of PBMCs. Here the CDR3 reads CAISGGGTETQYF. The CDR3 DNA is TGTGCCATCAGTGGGGGGGGAACCGAGACCCAGTACTTC.